This T cell receptor beta chain emerged from a study of T cell responses to AZD1222 COVID-19 vaccine. Findings of the study overall: At study baseline, merely six AZD1222 recipients were seropositive. A mostly white British donor set with more females was recruited, and clonal diversity was possibly underestimated.

Of note for this clone: The antigen is not known.

The CDR3 covers 14 residues. Trimming took off 1 base at V and 5 bases at J, with 9 bases between the two ends. The germline V gene encodes CDR1 MDHEN and CDR2 SYDVKM. Sequenced by immunoSEQ multiplex PCR; TCRdb stores in-frame clones only, minus some. Of roughly 160,000 clones detected, over 75% appear once; the ten largest clones hold around 4.5%. The chain links TRBV28 to TRBJ1-5; D is unclear. The receptor's source is an adult who received the AZD1222 COVID-19 vaccine. The sample consisted of peripheral blood, taken 28 days after the second AZD1222 dose. The CDR3 nucleotides are TGTGCCAGCAGTTTATTGTACGGGGATCAGCCCCAGCATTTT. Protein: CASSLLYGDQPQHF. The full variable domain, with the rest looked up from reference TRBV28 and TRBJ1-5, is DVKVTQSSRYLVKRTGEKVFLECVQDMDHENMFWYRQDPGLGLRLIYFSYDVKMKEKGDIPEGYSVSREKKERFSLILESASTNQTSMYLCASSLLYGDQPQHFGDGTRLSIL.